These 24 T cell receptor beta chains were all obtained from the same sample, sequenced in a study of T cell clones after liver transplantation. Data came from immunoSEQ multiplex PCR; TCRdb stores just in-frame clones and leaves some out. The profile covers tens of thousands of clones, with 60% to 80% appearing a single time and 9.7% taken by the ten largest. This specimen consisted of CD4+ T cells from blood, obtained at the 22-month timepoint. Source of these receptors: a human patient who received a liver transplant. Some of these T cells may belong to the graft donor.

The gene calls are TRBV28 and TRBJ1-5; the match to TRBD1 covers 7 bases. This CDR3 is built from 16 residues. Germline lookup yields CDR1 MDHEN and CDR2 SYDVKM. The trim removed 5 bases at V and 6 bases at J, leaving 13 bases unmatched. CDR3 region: CASSPPTGQAGQPQHF. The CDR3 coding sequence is TGTGCCAGCAGTCCGCCGACAGGGCAGGCGGGTCAGCCCCAGCATTTT.

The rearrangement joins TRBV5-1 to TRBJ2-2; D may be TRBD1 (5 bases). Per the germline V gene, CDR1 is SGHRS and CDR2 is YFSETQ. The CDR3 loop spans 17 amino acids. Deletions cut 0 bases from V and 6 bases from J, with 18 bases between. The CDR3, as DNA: TGCGCCAGCAGCTTGGAGGGGCAGGGAATGTATGCCGGGGAGCTGTTTTTT. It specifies CASSLEGQGMYAGELFF. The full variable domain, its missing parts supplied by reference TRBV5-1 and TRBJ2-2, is KAGVTQTPRYLIKTRGQQVTLSCSPISGHRSVSWYQQTPGQGLQFLFEYFSETQRNKGNFPGRFSGRQFSNSRSEMNVSTLELGDSALYLCASSLEGQGMYAGELFFGEGSRLTVL.

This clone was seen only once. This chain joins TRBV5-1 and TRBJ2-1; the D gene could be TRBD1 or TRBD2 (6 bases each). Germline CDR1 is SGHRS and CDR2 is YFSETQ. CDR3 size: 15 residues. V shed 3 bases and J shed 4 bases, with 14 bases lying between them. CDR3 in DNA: TGCGCCAGCAGCTCATCAGGGGACTCTTACAATGAGCAGTTCTTC. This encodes CASSSSGDSYNEQFF.

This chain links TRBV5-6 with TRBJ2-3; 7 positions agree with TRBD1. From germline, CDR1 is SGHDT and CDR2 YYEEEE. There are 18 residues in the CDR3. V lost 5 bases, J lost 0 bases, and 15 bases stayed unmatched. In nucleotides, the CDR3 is TGTGCCAGCAGTTTATTTGGTTCTGGGACAGCTAGCACAGATACGCAGTATTTT. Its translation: CASSLFGSGTASTDTQYF. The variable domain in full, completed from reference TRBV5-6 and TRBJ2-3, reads DAGVTQSPTHLIKTRGQQVTLRCSPKSGHDTVSWYQQALGQGPQFIFQYYEEEERQRGNFPDRFSGHQFPNYSSELNVNALLLGDSALYLCASSLFGSGTASTDTQYFGPGTRLTVL.

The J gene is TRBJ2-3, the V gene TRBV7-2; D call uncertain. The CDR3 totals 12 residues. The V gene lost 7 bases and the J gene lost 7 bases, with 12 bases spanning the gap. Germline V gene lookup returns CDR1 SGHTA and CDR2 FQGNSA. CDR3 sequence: CASTRRENTQYF. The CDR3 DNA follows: TGTGCCAGCACCCGAAGGGAAAATACGCAGTATTTT.

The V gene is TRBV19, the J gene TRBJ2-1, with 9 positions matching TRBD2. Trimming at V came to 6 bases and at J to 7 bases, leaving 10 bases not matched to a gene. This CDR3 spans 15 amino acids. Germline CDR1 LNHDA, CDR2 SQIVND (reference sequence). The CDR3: CASSPRRGGGNEQFF. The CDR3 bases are TGTGCCAGTAGCCCTCGGCGGGGGGGCGGAAATGAGCAGTTCTTC.

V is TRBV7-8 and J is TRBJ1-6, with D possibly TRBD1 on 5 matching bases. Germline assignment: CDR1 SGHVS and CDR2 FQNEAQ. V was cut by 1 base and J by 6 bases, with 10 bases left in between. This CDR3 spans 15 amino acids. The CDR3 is CASSLGWGLNSPLHF. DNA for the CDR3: TGTGCCAGCAGCTTAGGGTGGGGCCTTAATTCACCCCTCCACTTT.

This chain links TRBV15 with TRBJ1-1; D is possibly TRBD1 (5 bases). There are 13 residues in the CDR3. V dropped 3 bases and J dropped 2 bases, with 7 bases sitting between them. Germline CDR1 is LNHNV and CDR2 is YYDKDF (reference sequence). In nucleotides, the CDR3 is TGTGCCACCAGCAGGGGGACCAACACTGAAGCTTTCTTT. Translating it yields CATSRGTNTEAFF.

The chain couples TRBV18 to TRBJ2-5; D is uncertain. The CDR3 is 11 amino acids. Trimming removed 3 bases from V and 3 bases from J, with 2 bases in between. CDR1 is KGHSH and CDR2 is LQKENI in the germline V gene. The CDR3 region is CASSPEETQYF. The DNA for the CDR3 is TGTGCCAGCTCACCGGAAGAGACCCAGTACTTC. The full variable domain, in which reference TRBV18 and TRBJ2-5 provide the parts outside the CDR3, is NAGVMQNPRHLVRRRGQEARLRCSPMKGHSHVYWYRQLPEEGLKFMVYLQKENIIDESGMPKERFSAEFPKEGPSILRIQQVVRGDSAAYFCASSPEETQYFGPGTRLLVL.

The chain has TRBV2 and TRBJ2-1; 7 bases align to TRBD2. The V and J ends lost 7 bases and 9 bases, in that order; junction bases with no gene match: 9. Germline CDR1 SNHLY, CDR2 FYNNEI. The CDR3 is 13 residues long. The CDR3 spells CASKGEGEGEQFF. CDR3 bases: TGTGCCAGCAAAGGGGAAGGGGAGGGTGAGCAGTTCTTC.

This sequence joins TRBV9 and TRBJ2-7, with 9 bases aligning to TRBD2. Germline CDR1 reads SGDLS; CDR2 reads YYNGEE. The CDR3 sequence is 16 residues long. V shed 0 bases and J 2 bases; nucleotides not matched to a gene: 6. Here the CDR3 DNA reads TGTGCCAGCAGCGTAGAAACTAGCGGGTTCACCTACGAGCAGTACTTC. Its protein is CASSVETSGFTYEQYF.

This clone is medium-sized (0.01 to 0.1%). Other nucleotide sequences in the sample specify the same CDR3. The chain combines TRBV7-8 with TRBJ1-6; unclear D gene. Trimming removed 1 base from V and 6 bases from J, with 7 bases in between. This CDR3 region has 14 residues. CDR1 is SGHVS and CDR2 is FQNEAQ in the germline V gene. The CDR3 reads CASSLGGGNSPLHF. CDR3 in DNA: TGTGCCAGCAGCTTAGGGGGAGGTAATTCACCCCTCCACTTT. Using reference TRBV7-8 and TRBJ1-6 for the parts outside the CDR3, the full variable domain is GAGVSQSPRYKVAKRGQDVALRCDPISGHVSLFWYQQALGQGPEFLTYFQNEAQLDKSGLPSDRFFAERPEGSVSTLKIQRTQQEDSAVYLCASSLGGGNSPLHFGNGTRLTVT.

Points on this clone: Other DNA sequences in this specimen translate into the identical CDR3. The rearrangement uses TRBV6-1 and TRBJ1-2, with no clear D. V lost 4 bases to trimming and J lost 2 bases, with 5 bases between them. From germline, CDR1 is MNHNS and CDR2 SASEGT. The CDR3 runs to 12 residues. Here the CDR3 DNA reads TGTGCCAGCAGTGTCACAAACTATGGCTACACCTTC. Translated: CASSVTNYGYTF.

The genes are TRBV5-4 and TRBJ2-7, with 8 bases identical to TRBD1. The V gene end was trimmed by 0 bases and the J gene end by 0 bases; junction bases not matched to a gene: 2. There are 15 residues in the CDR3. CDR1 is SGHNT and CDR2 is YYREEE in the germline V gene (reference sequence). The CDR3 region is CASSLGQGSSYEQYF. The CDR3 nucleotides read TGTGCCAGCAGCTTGGGACAGGGGAGCTCCTACGAGCAGTACTTC.

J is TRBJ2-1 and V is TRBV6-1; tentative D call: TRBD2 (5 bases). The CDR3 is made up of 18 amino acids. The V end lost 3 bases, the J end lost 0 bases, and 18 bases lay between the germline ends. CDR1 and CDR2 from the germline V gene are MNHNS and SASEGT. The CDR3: CASSDAGISESSYNEQFF. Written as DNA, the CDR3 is TGTGCCAGCAGTGATGCTGGGATTAGCGAGAGCTCCTACAATGAGCAGTTCTTC.

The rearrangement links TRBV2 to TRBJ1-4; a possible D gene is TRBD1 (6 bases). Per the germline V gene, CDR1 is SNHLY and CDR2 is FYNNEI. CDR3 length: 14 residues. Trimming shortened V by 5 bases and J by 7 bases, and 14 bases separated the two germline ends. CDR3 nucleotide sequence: TGTGCCAGCAGTTACGAGGGCAGGGGTGAAAAACTGTTTTTT. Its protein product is CASSYEGRGEKLFF.

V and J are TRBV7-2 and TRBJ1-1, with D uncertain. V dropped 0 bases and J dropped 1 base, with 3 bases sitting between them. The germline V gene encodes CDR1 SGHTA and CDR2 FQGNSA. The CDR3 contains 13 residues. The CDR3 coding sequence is TGTGCCAGCAGCTTAGCGCGGAACACTGAAGCTTTCTTT. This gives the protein CASSLARNTEAFF. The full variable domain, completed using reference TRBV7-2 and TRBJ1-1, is GAGVSQSPSNKVTEKGKDVELRCDPISGHTALYWYRQSLGQGLEFLIYFQGNSAPDKSGLPSDRFSAERTGGSVSTLTIQRTQQEDSAVYLCASSLARNTEAFFGQGTRLTVV.

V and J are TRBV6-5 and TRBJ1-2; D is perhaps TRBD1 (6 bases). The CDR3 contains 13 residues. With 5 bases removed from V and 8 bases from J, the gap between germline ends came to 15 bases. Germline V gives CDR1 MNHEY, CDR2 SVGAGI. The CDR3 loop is CASSTLRGRGYTF. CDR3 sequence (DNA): TGTGCCAGCAGTACCCTCCGGGGGCGCGGCTACACCTTC.

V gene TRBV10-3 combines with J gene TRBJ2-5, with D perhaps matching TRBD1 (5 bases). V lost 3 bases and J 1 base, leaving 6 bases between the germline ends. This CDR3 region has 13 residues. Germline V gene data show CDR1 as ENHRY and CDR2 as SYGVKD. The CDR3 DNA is TGTGCCATCAGTGACAGGGTCCAAGAGACCCAGTACTTC. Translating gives CAISDRVQETQYF.

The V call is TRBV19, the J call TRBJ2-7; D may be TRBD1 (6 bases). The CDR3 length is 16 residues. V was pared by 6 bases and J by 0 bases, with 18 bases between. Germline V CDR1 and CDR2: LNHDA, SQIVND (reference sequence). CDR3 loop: CASSPTPGQVSYEQYF. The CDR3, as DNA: TGTGCCAGTAGCCCCACTCCGGGACAAGTCTCCTACGAGCAGTACTTC.

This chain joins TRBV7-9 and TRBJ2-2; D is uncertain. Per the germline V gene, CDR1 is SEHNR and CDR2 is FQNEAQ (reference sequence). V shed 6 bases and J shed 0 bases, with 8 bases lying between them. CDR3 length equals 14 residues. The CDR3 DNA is TGTGCCAGCAGTCCAGACACGAACACCGGGGAGCTGTTTTTT. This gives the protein CASSPDTNTGELFF. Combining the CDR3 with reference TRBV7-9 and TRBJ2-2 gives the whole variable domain DTGVSQNPRHKITKRGQNVTFRCDPISEHNRLYWYRQTLGQGPEFLTYFQNEAQLEKSRLLSDRFSAERPKGSFSTLEIQRTEQGDSAMYLCASSPDTNTGELFFGEGSRLTVL.

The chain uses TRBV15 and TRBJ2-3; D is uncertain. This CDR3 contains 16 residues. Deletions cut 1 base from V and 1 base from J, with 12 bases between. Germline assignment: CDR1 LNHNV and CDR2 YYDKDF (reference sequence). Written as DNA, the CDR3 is TGTGCCACCAGCAGAGGGAATGGCGCTGGCACAGATACGCAGTATTTT. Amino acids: CATSRGNGAGTDTQYF. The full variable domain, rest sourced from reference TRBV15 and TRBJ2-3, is DAMVIQNPRYQVTQFGKPVTLSCSQTLNHNVMYWYQQKSSQAPKLLFHYYDKDFNNEADTPDNFQSRRPNTSFCFLDIRSPGLGDTAMYLCATSRGNGAGTDTQYFGPGTRLTVL.

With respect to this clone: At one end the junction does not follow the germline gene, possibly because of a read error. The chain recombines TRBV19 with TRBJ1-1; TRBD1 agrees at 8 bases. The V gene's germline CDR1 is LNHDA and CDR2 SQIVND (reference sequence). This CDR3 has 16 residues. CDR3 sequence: CASSIDLRGLNTEAFF. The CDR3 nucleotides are TGTGCCAGTAGTATAGATCTCAGGGGGCTGAATACTGAAGCTTTCTTT.

Here the CDR3 reads CASSFSSDRVSYEQYF. The CDR3 coding sequence is TGTGCCAGCAGCTTCAGCTCGGACAGGGTGAGCTACGAGCAGTACTTC. The gene calls are TRBV7-8 and TRBJ2-7, with 8 bases fitting TRBD1. The germline gives CDR1 SGHVS, CDR2 FQNEAQ. After removal of 3 bases from V and 3 bases from J, the junction contained 10 bases not matched to a gene. CDR3 length equals 16 residues.